This T cell receptor beta chain was found in a study of control samples from healthy donors and cancer patients. CDR3 size: 15 residues. V was pared by 2 bases and J by 2 bases, with 13 bases between. Germline CDR1 is SGDLS and CDR2 is YYNGEE. Profiled with immunoSEQ multiplex PCR; TCRdb holds only in-frame clones, not every one. Among approximately 150,000 clones, 92% were seen once, and the ten largest hold 0.68%. Specimen: blood. The TCR comes from a woman younger than 45 in good health. The V call is TRBV9, the J call TRBJ1-1; D might be TRBD1 (5 bases). The DNA of the CDR3 is TGTGCCAGCAGCGTTTTTGGGGCCCTAAACACTGAAGCTTTCTTT. It yields the protein CASSVFGALNTEAFF.